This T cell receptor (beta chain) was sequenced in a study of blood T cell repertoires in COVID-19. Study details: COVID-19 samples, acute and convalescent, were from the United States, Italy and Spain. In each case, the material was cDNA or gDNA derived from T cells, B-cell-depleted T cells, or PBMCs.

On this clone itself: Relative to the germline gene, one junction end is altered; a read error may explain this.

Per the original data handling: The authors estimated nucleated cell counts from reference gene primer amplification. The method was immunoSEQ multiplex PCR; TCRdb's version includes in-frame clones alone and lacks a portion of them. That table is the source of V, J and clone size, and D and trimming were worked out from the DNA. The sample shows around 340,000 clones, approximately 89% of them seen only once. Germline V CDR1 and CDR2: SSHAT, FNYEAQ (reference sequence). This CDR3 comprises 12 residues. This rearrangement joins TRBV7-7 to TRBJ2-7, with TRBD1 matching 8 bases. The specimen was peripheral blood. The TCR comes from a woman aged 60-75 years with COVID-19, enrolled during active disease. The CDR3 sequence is CASSFTGGEQYF. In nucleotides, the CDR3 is TGTGCTAGCAGCTTTACAGGGGGTGAGCAGTACTTC.